This is a list of T cell receptor beta chains from one sample in a study of graft-versus-host responses after intestinal transplantation. Assay used: immunoSEQ multiplex PCR; TCRdb lists only in-frame clones, some missing. The sample lists tens of thousands of clones; roughly nine tenths were seen once. Antigens of these TCRs are unknown. The material was unstimulated CD4+ T cells sorted from spleen or lymph node cells, obtained before intestinal transplant. These receptors were obtained from a human donor who received an intestinal transplant. The CDR3 runs from the conserved cysteine through the conserved F or W. Each record gives: V gene, J gene, CDR3 protein.

v_call: TRBV6-1
j_call: TRBJ1-1
cdr3_aa: CASCRDIMNTEAFF

v_call: TRBV7-2
j_call: TRBJ1-1
cdr3_aa: CASSHIGGPGEAFF

v_call: TRBV7-9
j_call: TRBJ2-7
cdr3_aa: CASSQVRGANGEQYF

v_call: TRBV7-2
j_call: TRBJ2-1
cdr3_aa: CASSLTGENEQFF

v_call: TRBV11-2
j_call: TRBJ1-1
cdr3_aa: CASRDRGRTEAFF

v_call: TRBV7-2
j_call: TRBJ1-3
cdr3_aa: CASSRVSSSGNTIYF

v_call: TRBV6-4
j_call: TRBJ2-7
cdr3_aa: CASSPEASYEQYF

v_call: TRBV21-1
j_call: TRBJ1-1
cdr3_aa: CASSTLGQGAMNTEAFF

v_call: TRBV10-2
j_call: TRBJ2-5
cdr3_aa: CASSENIQETQYF

v_call: TRBV18
j_call: TRBJ1-1
cdr3_aa: CASSPPGGSTEAFF

v_call: TRBV7-9
j_call: TRBJ2-1
cdr3_aa: CASSLTGSSYNEQFF

v_call: TRBV6-5
j_call: TRBJ2-5
cdr3_aa: CASSQIAGGQETQYF

v_call: TRBV7-9
j_call: TRBJ1-5
cdr3_aa: CASSYTGTGGNQPQHF

v_call: TRBV18
j_call: TRBJ2-3
cdr3_aa: CASSPIRTDTQYF